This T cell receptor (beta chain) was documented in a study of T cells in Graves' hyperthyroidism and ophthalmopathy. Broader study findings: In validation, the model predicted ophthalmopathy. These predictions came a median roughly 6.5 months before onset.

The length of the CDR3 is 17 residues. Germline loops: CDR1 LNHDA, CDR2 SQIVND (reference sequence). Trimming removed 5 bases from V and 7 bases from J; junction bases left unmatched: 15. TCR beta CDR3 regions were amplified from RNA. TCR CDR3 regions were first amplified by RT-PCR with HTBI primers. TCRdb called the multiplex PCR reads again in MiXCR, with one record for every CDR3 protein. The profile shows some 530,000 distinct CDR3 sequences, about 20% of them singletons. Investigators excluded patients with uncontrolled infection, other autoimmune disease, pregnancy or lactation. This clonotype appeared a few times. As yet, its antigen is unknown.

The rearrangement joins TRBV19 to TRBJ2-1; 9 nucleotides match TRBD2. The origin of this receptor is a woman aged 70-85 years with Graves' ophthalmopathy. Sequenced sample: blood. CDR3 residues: CASSFWASGANKNEQFF. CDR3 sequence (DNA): TGTGCCAGTAGTTTTTGGGCTAGCGGGGCTAATAAAAATGAGCAGTTCTTC. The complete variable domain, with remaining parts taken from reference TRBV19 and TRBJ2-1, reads DGGITQSPKYLFRKEGQNVTLSCEQNLNHDAMYWYRQDPGQGLRLIYYSQIVNDFQKGDIAEGYSVSREKKESFPLTVTSAQKNPTAFYLCASSFWASGANKNEQFFGPGTRLTVL.